A single sample is the source of the 10 T cell receptor beta chains below, sequenced in a study of CD8 T cells in Susac syndrome. RNA amounts of roughly 0.45 to 1 ug underwent reverse transcription with random hexamers. Each CDR3 protein is one row after TCRdb ran MiXCR on the immunoSEQ multiplex PCR reads. The sample has about 120,000 distinct CDR3 sequences; around nine tenths are singletons. The sequencing sample was made of CD4+ T cells from PBMCs. Receptors were obtained from a human donor in good health.

This clonotype was seen a single time. This chain uses TRBV7-3 with TRBJ2-1; 7 bases map to TRBD1. V was clipped by 5 bases and J by 9 bases; unmatched bases: 10. CDR3 length: 14 amino acids. The germline V gene encodes CDR1 SGHTA and CDR2 FQGTGA. CDR3 region: CASSPGQVTREQFF. Here the CDR3 DNA reads TGTGCCAGCAGCCCCGGACAGGTAACTCGTGAGCAGTTCTTC.

The chain carries TRBV27 and TRBJ1-2; D might be TRBD1 (5 bases). Trimming pared 2 bases from V and 4 bases from J, leaving 17 bases between. The CDR3 length is 16 residues. Germline assignment: CDR1 MNHEY and CDR2 SMNVEV (reference sequence). The CDR3 DNA is TGTGCCAGCAGTTTAACCGGGGCAGGCCGTACCTATGGCTACACCTTC. Translation gives CASSLTGAGRTYGYTF.

This clonotype was seen just once. V usage is TRBV6-4 and J usage is TRBJ2-6; D is undetermined. CDR1 and CDR2 from the germline V gene are MRHNA and SNTAGT. V dropped 0 bases and J dropped 0 bases, with 15 bases sitting between them. This CDR3 is built from 19 residues. The CDR3 region has the DNA TGTGCCAGCAGTGACTCGGGTGTCGCCTCTAGCTCTGGGGCCAACGTCCTGACTTTC. It translates to CASSDSGVASSSGANVLTF.

The V and J genes are TRBV9 and TRBJ2-1; possibly TRBD2 for D (5 bases). The CDR3 loop spans 14 amino acids. In germline, CDR1 is SGDLS, CDR2 YYNGEE. Deletions cut 5 bases from V and 1 base from J, with 10 bases between. Here the CDR3 reads CASRRDPSYNEQFF. The DNA for the CDR3 is TGTGCCAGCAGACGGGATCCATCCTACAATGAGCAGTTCTTC. Variable domain in full (rest from reference TRBV9 and TRBJ2-1): DSGVTQTPKHLITATGQRVTLRCSPRSGDLSVYWYQQSLDQGLQFLIQYYNGEERAKGNILERFSAQQFPDLHSELNLSSLELGDSALYFCASRRDPSYNEQFFGPGTRLTVL.

In this sample, this clonotype turned up a few times. The rearrangement links TRBV9 to TRBJ2-2; D may be TRBD1 (6 bases). The CDR3 consists of 13 residues. Germline values: CDR1 SGDLS, CDR2 YYNGEE. V shed 2 bases and J shed 6 bases, with 8 bases lying between them. CDR3 bases: TGTGCCAGCAGCGTTACAGGGCCCGGGGAGCTGTTTTTT. Protein sequence: CASSVTGPGELFF.

This rearrangement joins TRBV20-1 to TRBJ2-1; the D is unclear. The CDR3 is made up of 14 amino acids. Germline lookup yields CDR1 DFQATT and CDR2 SNEGSKA (reference sequence). V lost 1 base, J lost 1 base, and 8 bases lay in between. This chain's CDR3 is CSARVIQSYNEQFF. CDR3 DNA: TGCAGTGCTAGAGTTATCCAGTCCTACAATGAGCAGTTCTTC.

This clonotype was observed a single time. The chain uses TRBV5-6 and TRBJ2-5, with 7 bases matching TRBD1. Germline CDR1 is SGHDT and CDR2 is YYEEEE. This CDR3 spans 14 amino acids. V gave up 4 bases and J gave up 2 bases; unmatched junction bases: 5. DNA for the CDR3: TGTGCCAGCAGCCCGGGACAGTTTCAAGAGACCCAGTACTTC. Translating gives CASSPGQFQETQYF.

The genes are TRBV20-1 and TRBJ1-1, with D hard to call. The CDR3 runs to 16 residues. The germline V gene has CDR1 DFQATT and CDR2 SNEGSKA (reference sequence). V gave up 2 bases and J gave up 4 bases, with 20 bases separating them. CDR3 protein: CSARSFEGGLGTEAFF. The DNA for the CDR3 is TGCAGTGCTAGAAGTTTTGAAGGCGGGTTGGGCACTGAAGCTTTCTTT.

V and J are TRBV27 and TRBJ2-2; TRBD1 agrees at 7 bases. The length of the CDR3 is 17 residues. V was clipped by 7 bases and J by 4 bases; unmatched bases: 15. Germline V lookup: CDR1 MNHEY, CDR2 SMNVEV (reference sequence). The CDR3 DNA is TGTGCCAGCACCTATCTGATGACAGGGCGGGTCACCGGGGAGCTGTTTTTT. It is translated as CASTYLMTGRVTGELFF.

The chain links TRBV14 to TRBJ1-1, with TRBD1 identical over 11 bases. V gave up 2 bases and J gave up 6 bases; unmatched junction bases: 5. This CDR3 is built from 15 residues. Germline V lookup: CDR1 SGHDN, CDR2 FVKESK. For the CDR3, the DNA is TGTGCCAGCAGCCAAAGGACAGGGGGCTATTCTGAAGCTTTCTTT. Protein product: CASSQRTGGYSEAFF.